These 27 T cell receptor beta chains were all obtained from the same sample, sequenced in a study of graft-versus-host responses after intestinal transplantation. Only in-frame clones appear in the TCRdb table, and some are missing; sequencing was by immunoSEQ multiplex PCR. The repertoire consists of approximately 130,000 clones, with around nine tenths occurring once and the leading ten covering over 0.15%. The antigens these receptors bind are not known. This specimen was unstimulated CD4+ T cells sorted from spleen or lymph node cells, taken before intestinal transplant. The receptor set was obtained from a human donor who received an intestinal transplant.

The chain uses TRBV6-5 and TRBJ1-4; D not certain. The CDR3 has 12 residues. V dropped 2 bases and J dropped 11 bases, with 9 bases sitting between them. Germline assignment: CDR1 MNHEY and CDR2 SVGAGI. The CDR3 region has the DNA TGTGCCAGCAGTTACAGGGTTGACAAACTGTTTTTT. This gives the protein CASSYRVDKLFF.

V and J are TRBV6-1 and TRBJ1-2; 7 positions agree with TRBD1. V dropped 5 bases and J dropped 8; count of bases not matched to a gene: 11. Per germline, CDR1 MNHNS and CDR2 SASEGT. The CDR3 totals 14 residues. This CDR3 is CASSPNLQGFGYTF. DNA for the CDR3: TGTGCCAGCAGTCCGAACCTACAGGGGTTCGGCTACACCTTC.

The chain links TRBV4-2 to TRBJ2-7; possibly TRBD1 for D (6 bases). The CDR3 sequence is 17 residues long. Germline assignment: CDR1 LGHNA and CDR2 YNFKEQ. Trimming took off 2 bases at V and 0 bases at J, with 17 bases between the two ends. The CDR3 protein is CASSQSFGAGVSYEQYF. The CDR3 bases are TGTGCCAGCAGCCAATCCTTTGGGGCAGGGGTCTCCTACGAGCAGTACTTC.

The chain employs TRBV5-1 and TRBJ1-1; tentatively, D is TRBD1 (6 bases). The length of the CDR3 is 15 residues. CDR1 and CDR2 from the germline V gene are SGHRS and YFSETQ. Trimming left V 1 base short and J 2 bases short, with 12 bases between. DNA for the CDR3: TGCGCCAGCAGCTTGCTCCCGGACAGTAACACTGAAGCTTTCTTT. Protein: CASSLLPDSNTEAFF.

The chain combines TRBV29-1 with TRBJ1-1; D is unclear. The germline V gene has CDR1 SQVTM and CDR2 ANQGSEA. Between the trimmed V and J ends, which lost 5 bases and 1 base, there was a span of 11 bases. The CDR3 totals 13 residues. CDR3 DNA sequence: TGCAGCGTTAGGGCGCCGGGGAACACTGAAGCTTTCTTT. Its translation: CSVRAPGNTEAFF.

This chain joins TRBV10-3 and TRBJ1-2, with 9 bases lining up with TRBD1. J gave up 6 bases and V 4 bases, and 6 bases lay outside the gene matches. There are 14 residues in the CDR3. Germline V gene sequence: CDR1 ENHRY, CDR2 SYGVKD. The DNA for the CDR3 is TGTGCCATCAGTGGACAGGGGGACGGGCATGGCTACACCTTC. This gives the protein CAISGQGDGHGYTF.

The chain is built from TRBV6-1 and TRBJ2-3, with 9 bases matching TRBD1. V lost 6 bases to trimming and J lost 11 bases; unmatched junction nucleotides: 12. The CDR3 runs to 14 residues. Per germline, CDR1 MNHNS and CDR2 SASEGT. CDR3 sequence (DNA): TGTGCCAGCAGCGACAGGGGGTCTCCTTACGGGCAGTATTTT. This encodes CASSDRGSPYGQYF.

The chain is built from TRBV15 and TRBJ2-7; TRBD1 matches at 10 bases. CDR1 and CDR2 from the germline V gene are LNHNV and YYDKDF (reference sequence). CDR3 size: 15 residues. With 3 bases clipped from V and 6 bases from J, the junction kept 8 bases outside the gene matches. The CDR3 region is CATSRGGQGSGEQYF. The CDR3 region has the DNA TGTGCCACCAGCAGGGGGGGACAGGGGTCGGGCGAGCAGTACTTC.

This rearrangement joins TRBV5-1 to TRBJ1-1; D remains unclear. Germline V gives CDR1 SGHRS, CDR2 YFSETQ. The CDR3 has 13 amino acids. Trimming removed 4 bases from V and 1 base from J, with 8 bases in between. The CDR3 DNA reads as TGCGCCAGCAGCCAACGGGAGAACACTGAAGCTTTCTTT. Residues: CASSQRENTEAFF.

This rearrangement joins TRBV11-2 to TRBJ2-5; 8 positions match TRBD1. The germline CDR1 and CDR2 sequences are SGHAT and FQNNGV. CDR3 length equals 14 residues. The ends lost 1 base at V and 7 bases at J; junction bases unmatched: 5. In DNA, the CDR3 is TGTGCCAGCAGCTTAGCTCCGGACAGGGCGACCCAGTACTTC. Amino acids: CASSLAPDRATQYF. Complete variable domain (other parts from reference TRBV11-2 and TRBJ2-5): EAGVAQSPRYKIIEKRQSVAFWCNPISGHATLYWYQQILGQGPKLLIQFQNNGVVDDSQLPKDRFSAERLKGVDSTLKIQPAKLEDSAVYLCASSLAPDRATQYFGPGTRLLVL.

CDR3 residues: CASSFKGMSYNEQFF. The CDR3 bases are TGTGCCAGCAGCTTTAAGGGGATGTCCTACAATGAGCAGTTCTTC. V is TRBV5-8 and J is TRBJ2-1; TRBD1 might be the D (5 bases). In germline, CDR1 is SGHTS, CDR2 YDEGEE. CDR3 length equals 15 residues. With 2 bases removed from V and 1 base from J, the gap between germline ends came to 10 bases.

The chain recombines TRBV5-1 with TRBJ2-3; the D is unclear. Germline CDR1 and CDR2: SGHRS and YFSETQ. CDR3 length: 15 residues. V gave up 3 bases and J gave up 0 bases, with 11 bases separating them. The CDR3 bases are TGCGCCAGCAGCTCAATGACATCTAGCACAGATACGCAGTATTTT. It yields the protein CASSSMTSSTDTQYF.

The chain is built from TRBV29-1 and TRBJ1-1, with 7 bases aligning to TRBD1. The CDR3 covers 13 residues. Trimming at V came to 6 bases and at J to 5 bases, leaving 9 bases not matched to a gene. Germline CDR1 reads SQVTM; CDR2 reads ANQGSEA. CDR3 sequence (DNA): TGCAGCGTGTACAGGGGAATGGGAACTGAAGCTTTCTTT. Its protein is CSVYRGMGTEAFF.

The chain joins TRBV6-1 to TRBJ1-6; 9 nucleotides agree with TRBD1. Germline-derived CDR1 and CDR2 are MNHNS and SASEGT. V trimming: 0 bases; J trimming: 9 bases; junction bases outside the gene matches: 6. This CDR3 is built from 16 residues. The CDR3 is CASSEAGGQGISPLHF. The CDR3, as DNA: TGTGCCAGCAGTGAAGCGGGGGGACAGGGCATTTCACCCCTCCACTTT.

The chain combines TRBV6-6 with TRBJ2-2; 11 bases are shared with TRBD2. The CDR3 runs to 15 residues. Trimming cost V 6 bases and J 4 bases; bases outside gene matches: 4. The germline V gene encodes CDR1 MNHNY and CDR2 SVGAGI (reference sequence). The CDR3 spells CASSPGTSGTGELFF. Here the CDR3 DNA reads TGTGCCAGCAGCCCCGGGACTAGCGGCACCGGGGAGCTGTTTTTT.

This clone has a handful of counts. The CDR3 is CASSQEAGTGELFF. The CDR3 DNA reads as TGCGCCAGCAGCCAAGAGGCCGGGACCGGGGAGCTGTTTTTT. The J gene is TRBJ2-2, the V gene TRBV4-1; D unresolved. The CDR3 length is 14 residues. Trimming took off 0 bases at V and 5 bases at J, with 7 bases between the two ends. The germline V gene encodes CDR1 MGHRA and CDR2 YSYEKL.

The V gene is TRBV19, the J gene TRBJ2-1; D remains unclear. CDR3 length: 16 amino acids. CDR1 and CDR2 (germline): LNHDA, SQIVND (reference sequence). Trimming stripped 3 bases from V and 6 bases from J, with 18 bases between. The CDR3 DNA follows: TGTGCCAGTAGTATTAGTGGGAACTCGCCGTCCAATGAGCAGTTCTTC. Amino acid sequence: CASSISGNSPSNEQFF.

Only one count was recorded for this clone. The rearrangement links TRBV12-5 to TRBJ1-1; D not resolved. The CDR3 extends over 13 amino acids. CDR1 LGHNT and CDR2 FRNRAP come from the germline V gene. V lost 8 bases to trimming and J lost 0 bases, with 10 bases between them. The CDR3 region has the DNA TGTGCTAGTAGGATGAATGTGAACACTGAAGCTTTCTTT. Translation gives CASRMNVNTEAFF.

CDR3 residues: CASSENNYGYTF. As DNA, the CDR3 is TGTGCCAGCAGTGAAAACAACTATGGCTACACCTTC. The V gene is TRBV6-1, the J gene TRBJ1-2; D is unclear. From germline, CDR1 is MNHNS and CDR2 SASEGT. Trimming removed 2 bases from V and 2 bases from J, with 3 bases in between. This CDR3 contains 12 residues.

The rearrangement joins TRBV28 to TRBJ2-2, with 10 bases aligning to TRBD2. J was trimmed by 2 bases and V by 6 bases; bases with no gene match: 3. Germline-derived CDR1 and CDR2 are MDHEN and SYDVKM. This CDR3 comprises 15 residues. The CDR3 is CASSRTSGNTGELFF. The DNA for the CDR3 is TGTGCCAGCAGCCGGACTAGCGGTAACACCGGGGAGCTGTTTTTT. Full variable domain (rest looked up from reference TRBV28 and TRBJ2-2): DVKVTQSSRYLVKRTGEKVFLECVQDMDHENMFWYRQDPGLGLRLIYFSYDVKMKEKGDIPEGYSVSREKKERFSLILESASTNQTSMYLCASSRTSGNTGELFFGEGSRLTVL.

The chain is built from TRBV6-5 and TRBJ2-2; D is ambiguous. Trimming took 3 bases from V and 6 from J, leaving 17 bases between them. CDR1 is MNHEY and CDR2 is SVGAGI in the germline V gene. This CDR3 contains 16 residues. Here the CDR3 DNA reads TGTGCCAGCAGTTATTTCACCATGTCAAGGGCCGGGGAGCTGTTTTTT. It encodes CASSYFTMSRAGELFF.

This clone was seen only a few times. V and J are TRBV6-1 and TRBJ1-1, with D maybe TRBD1 (6 bases). The CDR3 covers 14 residues. V gave up 1 base and J gave up 6 bases, with 12 bases separating them. Germline V gene data show CDR1 as MNHNS and CDR2 as SASEGT. The CDR3 loop reads CASSEGNRVAEAFF. The CDR3 bases are TGTGCCAGCAGTGAAGGAAACAGGGTCGCTGAAGCTTTCTTT.

With regard to this clone: Other DNA sequences in this sample translate to the same CDR3. This chain uses TRBV7-9 with TRBJ1-4; D unresolved. Germline V gene lookup returns CDR1 SEHNR and CDR2 FQNEAQ (reference sequence). The CDR3 length is 14 residues. V was cut by 1 base and J by 8 bases, with 11 bases left in between. CDR3 region: CASSLGHQGEKLFF. Written as DNA, the CDR3 is TGTGCCAGCAGCTTAGGGCACCAAGGGGAAAAACTGTTTTTT.

The DNA of the CDR3 is TGTGCCAGTAGTACCAAGTCCTACTCTGGAAACACCATATATTTT. This sequence encodes CASSTKSYSGNTIYF. This sequence joins TRBV19 and TRBJ1-3; unclear D gene. Deletions cut 4 bases from V and 0 bases from J, with 10 bases between. This CDR3 is 15 amino acids long. Germline loops: CDR1 LNHDA, CDR2 SQIVND (reference sequence).

This chain connects TRBV19 to TRBJ1-5; D is perhaps TRBD1 (6 bases). The CDR3 covers 16 residues. Germline V gene sequence: CDR1 LNHDA, CDR2 SQIVND (reference sequence). With 3 bases removed from V and 4 bases from J, the gap between germline ends came to 16 bases. CDR3 loop: CASSMVGRGGNQPQHF. CDR3 nucleotides: TGTGCCAGTAGTATGGTGGGAAGGGGGGGTAATCAGCCCCAGCATTTT.

The CDR3 protein is CASSPIGTGDLYEQYF. CDR3 nucleotide sequence: TGCGCCAGCAGTCCTATCGGGACAGGGGACCTCTACGAGCAGTACTTC. The V call is TRBV10-1, the J call TRBJ2-7; 10 nucleotides align to TRBD1. The junction had 10 bases not matched to a gene; V was cut back by 5 bases and J by 3 bases. There are 16 residues in the CDR3. The V gene's germline CDR1 is WNHNN and CDR2 SYGVQD (reference sequence).

The chain has TRBV2 and TRBJ2-4; D is perhaps TRBD1 (5 bases). Germline values: CDR1 SNHLY, CDR2 FYNNEI. V was shortened by 6 bases and J by 0 bases, with 15 bases between the two germline ends. The CDR3 is made up of 16 amino acids. The CDR3 spells CASSVDRALAKNIQYF. The CDR3 DNA sequence: TGTGCCAGCAGCGTAGACAGAGCCCTAGCCAAAAACATTCAGTACTTC.